The rows below give T cell receptor beta chains drawn from one sample of a study of T cells after yellow fever vaccination. TCRdb re-analysed the 5' RACE reads in MiXCR, keeping a single row per CDR3 protein. The repertoire holds under 550,000 distinct CDR3 sequences, with around a fifth as singletons. The specimen comprised PBMCs, sampled roughly 20 days after the first yellow fever vaccination. These TCRs come from a man aged 18-30 years who received the YFV17D yellow fever vaccine. Both conserved end residues are part of each CDR3. The D gene is left open where the match is weak. Size tells how often a clone was seen (once, few, many) or the class of an expanded clone, and some rows leave it out.

j_call clone_size d_call v_call cdr3_aa cdr3_nt
TRBJ2-1 few NA TRBV6-2/TRBV6-3 CASTNRAQRIAFYYNEQFF TGTGCCAGCACCAACAGGGCCCAAAGAATCGCGTTCTACTACAATGAGCAGTTCTTC
TRBJ2-3 NA TRBD2 TRBV7-3 CASSLIPSGGATDTQYF TGTGCCAGCAGCCTAATCCCTAGCGGGGGGGCCACAGATACGCAGTATTTT
TRBJ1-4 few NA TRBV5-6 CASSLPLTTNEKLFF TGTGCCAGCAGCTTGCCTCTCACAACTAATGAAAAACTGTTTTTT
TRBJ2-2 few NA TRBV7-9 CASRSTGNTGELFF TGTGCCAGCAGGTCGACAGGGAACACCGGGGAGCTGTTTTTT
TRBJ2-3 few TRBD2 TRBV4-3 CASSQLGTGGPEDTQYF TGCGCCAGCAGCCAATTGGGGACGGGGGGGCCCGAAGATACGCAGTATTTT
TRBJ1-1 NA NA TRBV13 CTSSGSMGQNTEAFF TGTACCAGCAGCGGTAGCATGGGGCAGAACACTGAAGCTTTCTTT
TRBJ2-3 NA NA TRBV2 CASSEAVVEGAADTQYF TGTGCCAGCAGTGAAGCAGTTGTGGAGGGGGCTGCAGATACGCAGTATTTT
TRBJ2-7 few TRBD1 TRBV7-9 CASSPVGDRASYEQYF TGTGCCAGCAGCCCCGTCGGAGACAGGGCTTCCTACGAGCAGTACTTC
TRBJ1-1 NA TRBD1 TRBV4-3 CASSHMDRVNTEAFF TGCGCCAGCAGCCACATGGACAGGGTGAACACTGAAGCTTTCTTT
TRBJ1-4 few TRBD1 TRBV20-1 CSVPDRAGEKLFF TGCAGTGTTCCTGACAGGGCGGGGGAAAAACTGTTTTTT
TRBJ2-7 NA NA TRBV4-2 CASSSGVGFYEQYF TGTGCCAGCAGCTCAGGGGTTGGCTTTTACGAGCAGTACTTC
TRBJ2-1 NA TRBD2 TRBV11-2 CASSLDLAGFYNEQFF TGTGCCAGCAGCTTAGATCTAGCGGGGTTCTACAATGAGCAGTTCTTC
TRBJ1-1 few NA TRBV5-6 CASSPRTKNTEAFF TGTGCCAGCAGCCCCCGAACCAAGAACACTGAAGCTTTCTTT
TRBJ2-1 few TRBD2 TRBV5-1 CASSGTSGGAYYNEQFF TGCGCCAGCAGCGGGACTAGCGGGGGGGCCTACTACAATGAGCAGTTCTTC
TRBJ1-2 NA NA TRBV10-3 CAIRKDYGYTF TGTGCCATCAGAAAAGACTATGGCTACACCTTC
TRBJ1-2 many TRBD1 TRBV12-3/TRBV12-4 CASRPGQGSGYTF TGTGCCAGCAGGCCGGGACAGGGATCGGGCTACACCTTC
TRBJ2-5 NA NA TRBV6-4 CASSFLWGGDKETQYF TGTGCCAGCAGTTTTCTTTGGGGCGGTGATAAAGAGACCCAGTACTTC
TRBJ2-7 few TRBD1 TRBV7-2 CASSFSGQGYYEQYF TGTGCCAGCAGCTTTAGCGGACAGGGATACTACGAGCAGTACTTC
TRBJ2-7 NA NA TRBV15 CATSTDPEGYEQYF TGTGCCACCAGCACCGATCCAGAGGGCTACGAGCAGTACTTC
TRBJ1-1 NA NA TRBV7-2 CASSQGPLNTEAFF TGTGCCAGCAGCCAAGGCCCTCTGAACACTGAAGCTTTCTTT
TRBJ1-2 NA NA TRBV3-1 CASSPRGEWYGYTF TGTGCCAGCAGTCCCAGGGGAGAGTGGTATGGCTACACCTTC
TRBJ2-3 few NA TRBV7-3 CASSPPGGGAKLNTQYF TGTGCCAGCAGCCCCCCTGGGGGGGGGGCTAAGTTGAATACGCAGTATTTT
TRBJ1-4 few NA TRBV5-1 CASSLPGHPKLFF TGCGCCAGCAGCTTGCCCGGGCACCCAAAACTGTTTTTT
TRBJ2-2 NA TRBD1 TRBV11-2 CASRPPDRVGTGELFF TGTGCCAGCAGGCCCCCGGACAGGGTAGGCACCGGGGAGCTGTTTTTT
TRBJ2-1 few NA TRBV10-1 CASSTGVNYNEQFF TGCGCCAGCAGTACTGGGGTGAACTACAATGAGCAGTTCTTC
TRBJ1-6 NA TRBD1 TRBV7-6 CASSLSGGYNSPLHF TGTGCCAGCAGCTTATCAGGGGGTTATAATTCACCCCTCCACTTT
TRBJ1-2 few NA TRBV12-3/TRBV12-4 CASSLFTGIGYGYTF TGTGCCAGCAGTTTGTTCACAGGGATAGGCTATGGCTACACCTTC
TRBJ2-7 NA NA TRBV6-5 CASSYSPEFSSYEQYF TGTGCCAGCAGTTACTCGCCGGAGTTTAGCTCCTACGAGCAGTACTTC
TRBJ2-5 NA NA TRBV2 CASKLEEETQYF TGTGCCAGCAAACTGGAAGAGGAGACCCAGTACTTC
TRBJ2-4 NA TRBD2 TRBV15 CATSPSRGGAGKNIQYF TGTGCCACCAGCCCTTCGCGGGGGGGCGCGGGCAAAAACATTCAGTACTTC
TRBJ1-2 NA NA TRBV5-6 CASSLQAANYGYTF TGTGCCAGCAGCTTGCAGGCCGCTAACTATGGCTACACCTTC
TRBJ2-1 few TRBD1 TRBV5-1 CASSLTGTGPNEQFF TGCGCCAGCAGCTTAACCGGGACAGGGCCCAATGAGCAGTTCTTC
TRBJ2-5 few NA TRBV28 CASSLSVARQETQYF TGTGCCAGCAGTTTGTCGGTTGCCAGACAAGAGACCCAGTACTTC
TRBJ1-5 few NA TRBV7-9 CASSLSGTGQPQHF TGTGCCAGCAGCTTATCAGGGACCGGGCAGCCCCAGCATTTT
TRBJ2-1 few NA TRBV24-1 CATSDRRLVDEQFF TGTGCCACCAGTGATCGACGGTTGGTGGATGAGCAGTTCTTC
TRBJ2-5 NA NA TRBV7-2 CASSLGMRETQYF TGTGCCAGCAGCTTAGGGATGAGGGAGACCCAGTACTTC
TRBJ1-2 NA NA TRBV11-2 CASSLDRFNYGYTF TGTGCCAGCAGCTTAGACAGATTTAACTATGGCTACACCTTC
TRBJ1-4 many NA TRBV7-2 CASSSPPGRSNEKLFF TGTGCCAGCAGCTCGCCCCCCGGGAGAAGTAATGAAAAACTGTTTTTT
TRBJ2-7 NA NA TRBV30 CARTSDSYEQYF TGTGCCCGGACCTCTGATTCCTACGAGCAGTACTTC
TRBJ2-3 once TRBD2 TRBV4-1 CASSQESLLLAFSTDTQYF TGCGCCAGCAGCCAAGAGAGTCTGTTACTAGCGTTCAGCACAGATACGCAGTATTTT
TRBJ2-5 NA NA TRBV28 CASSSIHNGDYQETQYF TGTGCCAGCAGTTCCATTCACAACGGGGACTACCAAGAGACCCAGTACTTC
TRBJ2-7 NA TRBD1 TRBV20-1 CSARDQAGGSYEQYF TGCAGTGCTAGAGATCAGGCAGGGGGATCCTACGAGCAGTACTTC
TRBJ2-7 once TRBD1 TRBV5-1 CASSVRDPRDSYEQYF TGCGCCAGCAGCGTGAGGGACCCCCGGGACAGCTACGAGCAGTACTTC
TRBJ1-2 NA NA TRBV7-9 CASGQRGAANYGYTF TGTGCCAGCGGACAACGGGGGGCTGCTAACTATGGCTACACCTTC
TRBJ1-2 NA NA TRBV12-3/TRBV12-4 CASRNTGIGYGYTF TGTGCCAGCAGAAATACAGGGATAGGCTATGGCTACACCTTC
TRBJ1-1 NA NA TRBV5-1 CASSLNWDTEVFF TGCGCCAGCAGCTTGAACTGGGACACTGAAGTTTTCTTT
TRBJ2-6 few NA TRBV24-1 CATSDNSGSGANVLTF TGTGCCACCAGTGATAACTCCGGCTCTGGGGCCAACGTCCTGACTTTC
TRBJ2-7 NA NA TRBV20-1 CSARVPLAGEQYF TGCAGTGCTAGGGTTCCATTGGCGGGGGAGCAGTACTTC
TRBJ2-3 NA NA TRBV7-9 CASSWVQESDTQYF TGTGCCAGCAGCTGGGTGCAGGAGTCAGATACGCAGTATTTT
TRBJ1-1 many NA TRBV4-3 CASSQVAGMYTEAFF TGCGCCAGCAGCCAAGTAGCTGGGATGTACACTGAAGCTTTCTTT
TRBJ2-6 NA NA TRBV6-1 CASSPWGPISGANVLTF TGTGCCAGCAGTCCCTGGGGGCCAATCTCTGGGGCCAACGTCCTGACTTTC
TRBJ2-1 few TRBD1 TRBV20-1 CSAKTGEYNEQFF TGCAGTGCTAAGACAGGGGAGTACAATGAGCAGTTCTTC
TRBJ2-1 few NA TRBV11-2 CASSLDGYDNEQFF TGTGCCAGCAGCTTAGACGGATACGACAATGAGCAGTTCTTC